Presented here are 29 T cell receptor beta chains from one specimen sequenced in a study of blood T cell dynamics during melanoma immunotherapy. Specified time point: pre-treatment baseline. This table comes from immunoSEQ multiplex PCR, and its TCRdb copy is limited to in-frame clones, with some not included. Found here are over 8,000 clones, around 86% of them singletons; the top ten hold about a tenth. Sequenced here: blood, sampled from a patient treated with checkpoint blockade. All receptors come from a human donor with melanoma.

In regard to this clone: Other DNA sequences from this sample encode an identical CDR3 as well. The J gene is TRBJ2-7, the V gene TRBV2; D not certain. The V end was cut by 2 bases, the J end by 0 bases, with 11 bases between. The CDR3 spans 15 residues. CDR1 and CDR2 from the germline V gene are SNHLY and FYNNEI. CDR3 in amino acids: CASSESGPTSYEQYF. The CDR3 DNA sequence: TGTGCCAGCAGTGAATCGGGTCCCACCTCCTACGAGCAGTACTTC.

J is TRBJ1-2 and V is TRBV29-1; D is ambiguous. CDR1 SQVTM and CDR2 ANQGSEA come from the germline V gene. Trimming cost V 6 bases and J 2 bases, with 13 bases left between them. CDR3 length: 13 amino acids. The CDR3 region has the DNA TGCAGCGTGATGATGGCAGACAACTATGGCTACACCTTC. Amino acid sequence: CSVMMADNYGYTF.

The chain has TRBV19 and TRBJ2-7; 9 bases match TRBD1. Per germline, CDR1 LNHDA and CDR2 SQIVND (reference sequence). The CDR3 spans 13 residues. V dropped 7 bases and J dropped 6; count of bases not matched to a gene: 7. This CDR3 reads CASKGQGSGEQYF. CDR3 DNA: TGTGCCAGTAAAGGACAGGGGAGCGGCGAGCAGTACTTC.

This clone was recorded once. This chain links TRBV19 with TRBJ2-3, with TRBD1 matching over 8 bases. This CDR3 has 16 residues. Per the germline V gene, CDR1 is LNHDA and CDR2 is SQIVND (reference sequence). The V segment lost 10 bases and the J segment 3 bases; nucleotides outside the gene matches: 15. The CDR3 protein is CATFRQGALGTDTQYF. CDR3 nucleotide sequence: TGTGCCACGTTTCGGCAGGGGGCTCTGGGAACAGATACGCAGTATTTT.

The CDR3 DNA follows: TGTGCCAGTAACCTCCCCGGGACACCCCTCTCTGGGGCCAACGTCCTGACTTTC. This encodes CASNLPGTPLSGANVLTF. The gene calls are TRBV19 and TRBJ2-6; tentative D call: TRBD1 (6 bases). V shed 7 bases and J shed 0 bases, with 19 bases lying between them. The length of the CDR3 is 18 residues. CDR1 and CDR2 from the germline V gene are LNHDA and SQIVND (reference sequence).

The chain combines TRBV21-1 with TRBJ1-1; the D call TRBD1 from the table was never checked on the DNA. TRBV21-1 is annotated as a pseudogene. This CDR3 comprises 17 residues. The DNA for the CDR3 is TGTGCCAGCAGCAATGGACCACGTCCAGGGGGCGTCACTGAAGCTTTCTTT. This encodes CASSNGPRPGGVTEAFF.

The rearrangement links TRBV6-6 to TRBJ2-3; TRBD2 matches 7 bases. There are 16 residues in the CDR3. The junction had 8 bases not matched to a gene; V was cut back by 0 bases and J by 5 bases. Germline values: CDR1 MNHNY, CDR2 SVGAGI (reference sequence). The CDR3 DNA sequence: TGTGCCAGCAGTTACTCGGGAGGAGCGGGAAAAGATACGCAGTATTTT. Residues: CASSYSGGAGKDTQYF.

V usage is TRBV19 and J usage is TRBJ2-7; D perhaps matches TRBD2 (6 bases). The CDR3 runs to 15 residues. The V end lost 1 base, the J end lost 3 bases, and 13 bases lay between the germline ends. CDR1 is LNHDA, CDR2 SQIVND, per germline (reference sequence). CDR3 sequence: CASSIGAGRVYEQYF. CDR3 DNA: TGTGCCAGTAGTATAGGCGCGGGAAGGGTCTACGAGCAGTACTTC.

As for this clone: A read error may account for a junction end that differs from germline. The V gene is TRBV20-1, the J gene TRBJ2-7; no firm D call. Per the germline V gene, CDR1 is DFQATT and CDR2 is SNEGSKA (reference sequence). The CDR3 extends over 11 amino acids. For the CDR3, the DNA is TGCAGTGCTAGAGATTTTCCAGAACAGAACTTC. As protein: CSARDFPEQNF.

In this sample, this clone turned up once. The chain links TRBV7-9 to TRBJ2-7; D may be TRBD1 (6 bases). Germline values: CDR1 SEHNR, CDR2 FQNEAQ (reference sequence). The CDR3 is 13 amino acids. V was cut by 5 bases and J by 5 bases, with 13 bases left in between. The CDR3: CASSGIQGDEQYF. In nucleotides, the CDR3 is TGTGCCAGCAGCGGGATACAGGGAGACGAGCAGTACTTC.

The chain recombines TRBV28 with TRBJ2-7, with unresolved D. The CDR3 has 11 amino acids. V was pared by 6 bases and J by 7 bases, with 10 bases between. CDR1 and CDR2 (germline): MDHEN, SYDVKM. The CDR3 DNA sequence: TGTGCCAGCAGGTCCCCCAGGGAGCAGTACTTC. Translated: CASRSPREQYF.

The chain combines TRBV19 with TRBJ1-1; possible D gene TRBD1, 6 bases. V was pared by 10 bases and J by 7 bases, with 13 bases between. Per germline, CDR1 LNHDA and CDR2 SQIVND (reference sequence). This CDR3 is built from 11 residues. The CDR3 is CAIRGGGEAFF. CDR3 DNA sequence: TGTGCCATCAGAGGGGGAGGTGAAGCTTTCTTT.

The chain employs TRBV28 and TRBJ1-1; no definite D call. From germline, CDR1 is MDHEN and CDR2 SYDVKM. The CDR3 length is 11 residues. Trimming removed 7 bases at V and 5 bases at J, with 8 bases between. The CDR3 sequence: CASKRSTEAFF. The CDR3 DNA follows: TGTGCCAGCAAAAGATCAACTGAAGCTTTCTTT.

This rearrangement joins TRBV2 to TRBJ2-1, with TRBD2 as a possible D gene (5 bases). This CDR3 spans 14 amino acids. Germline-derived CDR1 and CDR2 are SNHLY and FYNNEI. Trimming shortened V by 11 bases and J by 1 base, and 15 bases separated the two germline ends. The CDR3 bases are TGTGCCGGGAGAGGTTTCCGATCCTACAATGAGCAGTTCTTC. As protein: CAGRGFRSYNEQFF.

The genes are TRBV7-9 and TRBJ2-7, with 16 bases fitting TRBD2. From germline, CDR1 is SEHNR and CDR2 FQNEAQ (reference sequence). The CDR3 runs 15 residues. With V trimmed by 8 bases and J by 12 bases, 13 bases remained unmatched. CDR3 DNA: TGTGCCAGCGTCTCCGGGACTAGCGGGAGGGCCTCCCCGTACTTC. Translation: CASVSGTSGRASPYF.

The chain is built from TRBV4-2 and TRBJ2-3; D remains unclear. Trimming shortened V by 0 bases and J by 0 bases, and 13 bases separated the two germline ends. The CDR3 is made up of 17 amino acids. The germline V gene encodes CDR1 LGHNA and CDR2 YNFKEQ. As DNA, the CDR3 is TGTGCCAGCAGCCAAGATTGGTCAGCCAGTAGCACAGATACGCAGTATTTT. Its protein is CASSQDWSASSTDTQYF.

The chain links TRBV7-2 to TRBJ1-6; unclear D gene. CDR1 SGHTA and CDR2 FQGNSA come from the germline V gene. V gave up 5 bases and J gave up 8 bases, with 10 bases separating them. The CDR3 extends over 13 amino acids. The CDR3 loop reads CASSPSGDSPLHF. CDR3 coding DNA: TGTGCCAGCAGCCCCAGCGGGGATTCACCCCTCCACTTT.

V gene TRBV25-1 combines with J gene TRBJ1-1; a weak D match, TRBD1 (5 bases). The CDR3 totals 14 residues. From germline, CDR1 is MGHDK and CDR2 SYGVNS. Trimming pared 2 bases from V and 2 bases from J, leaving 9 bases between. The CDR3 region has the DNA TGTGCCAGCAGTGAACATCAGGGTAACACTGAAGCTTTCTTT. Its protein is CASSEHQGNTEAFF. Based on the CDR3 plus reference TRBV25-1 and TRBJ1-1, the full variable domain is EADIYQTPRYLVIGTGKKITLECSQTMGHDKMYWYQQDPGMELHLIHYSYGVNSTEKGDLSSESTVSRIRTEHFPLTLESARPSHTSQYLCASSEHQGNTEAFFGQGTRLTVV.

The genes are TRBV10-1 and TRBJ2-7; 16 bases line up with TRBD2. Germline V gives CDR1 WNHNN, CDR2 SYGVQD (reference sequence). The CDR3 is 19 residues long. V was pared by 0 bases and J by 3 bases, with 8 bases of the junction left unmatched. CDR3 coding DNA: TGCGCCAGCAGTGAGTCGGGACTAGCGGGAGGGTCTAAGCTCTACGAGCAGTACTTC. Its protein is CASSESGLAGGSKLYEQYF.

The chain employs TRBV6-5 and TRBJ2-1; 8 bases are a match to TRBD2. There are 14 residues in the CDR3. Unmatched junction bases numbered 9, after V lost 5 bases and J lost 9 bases. Germline V gives CDR1 MNHEY, CDR2 SVGAGI. In DNA form, the CDR3 reads TGTGCCAGCAGTGACCCCGGGGGGGGGCGTGAGCAGTTCTTC. Translated, it gives CASSDPGGGREQFF.

This rearrangement joins TRBV7-6 to TRBJ2-7, with 8 bases lining up with TRBD1. The CDR3 covers 14 residues. Germline-derived CDR1 and CDR2 are SGHVS and FNYEAQ. Trimming took 5 bases from V and 0 from J; bases not matched to a gene: 3. The CDR3 here is CASSNTGGSYEQYF. The CDR3 DNA is TGTGCCAGCAGCAATACAGGGGGCTCCTACGAGCAGTACTTC.

The gene calls are TRBV18 and TRBJ1-1; D is uncertain. This CDR3 has 15 residues. V lost 3 bases, J lost 4 bases, and 15 bases lay in between. Germline lookup yields CDR1 KGHSH and CDR2 LQKENI. The CDR3 DNA reads TGTGCCAGCTCACCTCCCGGAGTCCCGAGCACTGAAGCTTTCTTT. Its protein is CASSPPGVPSTEAFF. The variable domain in full, with the rest retrieved from reference TRBV18 and TRBJ1-1, is NAGVMQNPRHLVRRRGQEARLRCSPMKGHSHVYWYRQLPEEGLKFMVYLQKENIIDESGMPKERFSAEFPKEGPSILRIQQVVRGDSAAYFCASSPPGVPSTEAFFGQGTRLTVV.

This chain connects TRBV5-1 to TRBJ2-7; maybe TRBD2 (5 bases). Trimming pared 1 base from V and 0 bases from J, leaving 8 bases between. The germline V gene encodes CDR1 SGHRS and CDR2 YFSETQ. The CDR3 spans 14 residues. This chain's CDR3 is CASSLFAGSYEQYF. In DNA, the CDR3 is TGCGCCAGCAGCTTGTTTGCGGGCTCCTACGAGCAGTACTTC.

V usage is TRBV5-1 and J usage is TRBJ2-3; D might be TRBD1 (5 bases). Germline V gene lookup returns CDR1 SGHRS and CDR2 YFSETQ. The CDR3 consists of 12 residues. V lost 5 bases and J 10 bases, leaving 14 bases between the germline ends. Here the CDR3 DNA reads TGCGCCAGCAGTTTCGAAGGGGAATCGCAGTATTTT. It encodes CASSFEGESQYF.

The DNA for the CDR3 is TGTGCCAGTAGTATTTTGTCCCGGAGCTCCTACAATGAGCAGTTCTTC. Protein: CASSILSRSSYNEQFF. V and J are TRBV19 and TRBJ2-1; D not resolved. V was cut by 3 bases and J by 0 bases, with 12 bases left in between. The germline V gene has CDR1 LNHDA and CDR2 SQIVND (reference sequence). This CDR3 contains 16 residues.

This chain links TRBV4-1 with TRBJ2-5; no definite D call. From germline, CDR1 is MGHRA and CDR2 YSYEKL. V lost 2 bases and J 0 bases, leaving 10 bases between the germline ends. The CDR3 length is 15 residues. This chain's CDR3 is CASSQRQTYQETQYF. The DNA for the CDR3 is TGCGCCAGCAGCCAACGACAAACGTACCAAGAGACCCAGTACTTC.

This clone is a singleton in its sample. This chain uses TRBV4-3 with TRBJ2-3; D ambiguous. The V and J ends lost 2 bases and 4 bases respectively, with 7 bases between them. The CDR3 runs to 13 residues. Germline CDR1 is LGHNA and CDR2 is YSLEER. Written as DNA, the CDR3 is TGCGCCAGCAGCCAACGGCAAGCAGATACGCAGTATTTT. Translating it yields CASSQRQADTQYF.

The chain links TRBV5-4 to TRBJ1-1, with a possible D match to TRBD1 (5 bases). The CDR3 length is 14 residues. V was pared by 4 bases and J by 4 bases, with 14 bases between. Germline V CDR1 and CDR2: SGHNT, YYREEE (reference sequence). DNA for the CDR3: TGTGCCAGCAGCACCCTCGGGGGGGTCACTGAAGCTTTCTTT. This gives the protein CASSTLGGVTEAFF.

V usage is TRBV5-4 and J usage is TRBJ2-1; 8 bases are shared with TRBD1. The germline V gene has CDR1 SGHNT and CDR2 YYREEE (reference sequence). The CDR3 contains 12 residues. Losses at the gene ends were 7 bases for V and 9 bases for J; bases not matched to a gene: 6. CDR3 loop: CASGRQGLEQFF. DNA of the CDR3: TGTGCCAGCGGCCGACAGGGGCTTGAGCAGTTCTTC.